This record looks at one T cell receptor beta chain sequence and its context. This clone appeared a single time. Its target antigen remains unknown. No base-level quality is on record; no much larger clone is a single base apart. The library was generated by the immunoSEQ multiplex PCR assay. TCRdb's version of the immuneACCESS table is confined to in-frame rearrangements and falls short of the full clone set. An unresolved V gene accounts for under half of the shortfall where checked; the remainder is of unknown origin. The sample table records 50,000 to 65,000 clones; over 85% of these occur just once. The ten largest clones capture approximately 4.8% of the sample. The CDR3 spans 13 residues, from the cysteine through the phenylalanine. Only the CDR3 portion is preserved as DNA: 39 bases, with reading frame beginning at the first base. Cut back by 8 bases and 5 bases, the V and J ends lie 16 bases apart. CDR1 SGHRS and CDR2 YFSETQ are derived from the germline V gene.

This entry belongs to a study of technical replicates of blood from a few donors (dated by TCRdb to 2017 to 2019). The sequenced material came from PBMCs. This receptor was identified in a human donor in good health. Some clones in this sample may be carry-over from other donors' samples. The chain was built from TRBV5-1 and TRBJ1-2; the D gene is perhaps TRBD1, on 5 matching bases. The sequenced DNA is TGCGCCAGTGAGGAAACCGGGGGATATGGCTACACCTTC. The resulting protein is CASEETGGYGYTF.